Reported below is one TCR beta chain. Its specificity is unknown. PCR used 60 Vbeta primers and 13 Jbeta primers. Assay: immunoSEQ multiplex PCR; the TCRdb copy retains only in-frame clones and omits some. The table shows approximately 160,000 clones, with 70% to 80% occurring only once. This specimen comes from a study of cytomegalovirus exposure and HLA in healthy donors. CDR3 size: 16 residues. Germline V CDR1 and CDR2: MNHNY, SVGAGI (reference sequence). Trimming took 5 bases from V and 2 from J, leaving 17 bases between them. General study results and limits: Compared with the approximately 680-donor mean, an Asian-associated ancestry cluster reportedly had fewer N-insertions, according to a later analysis. An analysis that came later showed most CMV-associated TCR beta chains appearing HLA-restricted.

The TCR originated in a man aged 35-49 years in good health and CMV-seronegative. The chain is built from TRBV6-6 and TRBJ2-3, with a weak D call TRBD1 (6 bases). The sequenced sample consisted of PBMCs. CDR3 sequence (DNA): TGTGCCAGCAGTCCAGGGGAGCTGTCCGTCACAGATACGCAGTATTTT. The encoded protein is CASSPGELSVTDTQYF.